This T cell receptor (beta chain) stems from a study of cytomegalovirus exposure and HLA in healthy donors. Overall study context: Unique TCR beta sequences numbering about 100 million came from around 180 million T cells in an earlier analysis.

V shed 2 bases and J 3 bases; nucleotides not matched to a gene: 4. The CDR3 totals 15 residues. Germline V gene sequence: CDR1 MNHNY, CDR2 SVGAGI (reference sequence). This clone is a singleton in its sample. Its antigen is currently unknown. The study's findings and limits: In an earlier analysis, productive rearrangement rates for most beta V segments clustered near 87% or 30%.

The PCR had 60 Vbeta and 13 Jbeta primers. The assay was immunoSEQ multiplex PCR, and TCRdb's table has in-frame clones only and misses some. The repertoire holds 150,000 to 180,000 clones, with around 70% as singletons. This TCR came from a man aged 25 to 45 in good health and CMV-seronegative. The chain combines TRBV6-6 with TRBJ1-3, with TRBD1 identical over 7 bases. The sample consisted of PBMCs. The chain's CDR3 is CASSYGDRVGNTIYF. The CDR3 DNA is TGTGCCAGCAGTTACGGCGACAGGGTTGGAAACACCATATATTTT.